This T cell receptor beta chain was profiled in a study of shared clonotypes between healthy human individuals. For the study at large: The study drew on a couple of women and a few men aged 18 to 49 as donors.

Findings and caveats of the study: Sharing across four donors was highest in naive CD4 (roughly 5%) and lowest in memory CD8 (roughly 0.4%). Larger estimated richness was generally seen in naive subsets than in memory subsets.

On this clone: Antigen unknown.

The data were produced by immunoSEQ multiplex PCR, yet TCRdb's version contains in-frame clones alone and is incomplete. This table has about 650,000 clones, 95% to 96% appearing once. The CDR3 loop spans 14 amino acids. CDR1 SEHNR and CDR2 FQNEAQ come from the germline V gene (reference sequence). Trimming shortened V by 3 bases and J by 4 bases, and 13 bases separated the two germline ends. Selected positively for CCR7 and CD45RO-negative, naive CD8 cells excluded terminally differentiated effector memory CD45RA+ cells. Every donor was a Caucasian adult from Nashville, Tennessee. The TCR was taken from a woman in her 30s in good health. Source material: naive CD8+ T cells sorted from blood. This chain joins TRBV7-9 and TRBJ2-7, with TRBD2 as a possible D gene (5 bases). Here the CDR3 reads CASSFGERKYEQYF. The CDR3 DNA follows: TGTGCCAGCAGCTTCGGCGAGCGGAAGTACGAGCAGTACTTC. The whole variable domain, remainder taken from reference TRBV7-9 and TRBJ2-7, is DTGVSQNPRHKITKRGQNVTFRCDPISEHNRLYWYRQTLGQGPEFLTYFQNEAQLEKSRLLSDRFSAERPKGSFSTLEIQRTEQGDSAMYLCASSFGERKYEQYFGPGTRLTVT.